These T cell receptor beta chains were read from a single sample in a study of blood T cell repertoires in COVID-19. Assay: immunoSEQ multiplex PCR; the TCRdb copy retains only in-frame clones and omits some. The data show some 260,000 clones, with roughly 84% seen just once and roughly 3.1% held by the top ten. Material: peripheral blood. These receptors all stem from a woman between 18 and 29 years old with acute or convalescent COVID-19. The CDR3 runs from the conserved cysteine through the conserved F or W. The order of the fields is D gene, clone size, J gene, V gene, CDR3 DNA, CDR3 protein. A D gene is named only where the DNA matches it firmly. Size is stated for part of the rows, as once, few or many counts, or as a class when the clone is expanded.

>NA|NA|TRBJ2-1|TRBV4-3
TGCGCCAGCAGCCAAGATTCGGGGGGCGGGATTTATGAGCAGTTCTTC
CASSQDSGGGIYEQFF
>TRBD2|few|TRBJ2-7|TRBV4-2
TGTGCCAGCAGCCAAGAAATTAGCGGGACATACGAGCAGTACTTC
CASSQEISGTYEQYF
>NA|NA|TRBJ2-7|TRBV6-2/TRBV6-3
TGTGCCAGCAGTTACGACAGCTCCTACGAGCAGTACTTC
CASSYDSSYEQYF
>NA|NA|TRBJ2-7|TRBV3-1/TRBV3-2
TGTGCCAGCAGTCTAAATAGAGGCGAGCAGTACTTC
CASSLNRGEQYF
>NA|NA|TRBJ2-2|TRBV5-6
TGTGCCAGCACCCCGTCCCTTGACACGGCCACCGGGGAGCTGTTTTTT
CASTPSLDTATGELFF
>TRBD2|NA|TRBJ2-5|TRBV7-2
TGTGCCAGCAGCTTACAGGGACTAGCGGGAGGGCCAATGGAGACCCAGTACTTC
CASSLQGLAGGPMETQYF
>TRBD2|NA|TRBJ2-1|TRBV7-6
TGTGCCAGCAGCTTAGGTGGGAGGGGAAATGAGCAGTTCTTC
CASSLGGRGNEQFF
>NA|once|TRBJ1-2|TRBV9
TGTGCCAGCAGCGTTGAGGACTACGGCTACACCTTC
CASSVEDYGYTF
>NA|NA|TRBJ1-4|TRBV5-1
TGCGCCAGCAGCCAAGGCCGGGGAGTAAATGAAAAACTGTTTTTT
CASSQGRGVNEKLFF
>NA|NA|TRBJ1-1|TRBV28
TGTGCCAGCAGTTCCCCCGTGACTGAAGCTTTCTTT
CASSSPVTEAFF
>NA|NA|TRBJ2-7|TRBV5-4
TGTGCCAGCAGCTTGGCCGGGGGTCAGGATCCCTACGAGCAGTACTTC
CASSLAGGQDPYEQYF
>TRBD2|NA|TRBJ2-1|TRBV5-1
TGCGCCAGCAGCCCCGGACACGGGGGAGGGACCGAGCAGTTCTTC
CASSPGHGGGTEQFF
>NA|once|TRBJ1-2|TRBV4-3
TGCGCCAGCAGCCAAGACGACCGCGGATATGGCTACACCTTC
CASSQDDRGYGYTF
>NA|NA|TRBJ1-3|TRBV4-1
TGCGCCAGCAGCCAAGAAATTCTCTTTGGGGGAGGTGGAAACACCATATATTTT
CASSQEILFGGGGNTIYF
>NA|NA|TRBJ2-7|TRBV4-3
TGCGCCAGCAGCCAAGACAGGGTAGCCGAGCAGTACTTC
CASSQDRVAEQYF
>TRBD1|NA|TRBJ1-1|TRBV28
TGTGCCAGCAGTTTTCGGACCCGACAGGGGAACACTGAAGCTTTCTTT
CASSFRTRQGNTEAFF
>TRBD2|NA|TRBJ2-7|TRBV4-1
TGCGCCAGCAGCCAACAGACTAGCGGGATCTACGAGCAGTACTTC
CASSQQTSGIYEQYF
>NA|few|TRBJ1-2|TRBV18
TGTGCCAGCTCACTTGGGGGCGACTATGGCTACACCTTC
CASSLGGDYGYTF
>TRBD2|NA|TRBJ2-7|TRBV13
TGTGCCAGCAGCTTGGGCCCCCGACTAGCGGGTCGAAGCTCCTACGAGCAGTACTTC
CASSLGPRLAGRSSYEQYF
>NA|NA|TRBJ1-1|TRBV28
TGTGCCAGCAGTTTGATAGGTCGGGACACTGAAGCTTTCTTT
CASSLIGRDTEAFF
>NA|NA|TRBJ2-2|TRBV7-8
TGTGCCAGCAGCTTGGGGGCAGCAACCGGGGAGCTGTTTTTT
CASSLGAATGELFF
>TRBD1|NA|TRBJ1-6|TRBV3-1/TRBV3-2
TGTGCCAGCAGCCAAGCTTCTGACAGGGTGAATTCACCCCTCCACTTT
CASSQASDRVNSPLHF
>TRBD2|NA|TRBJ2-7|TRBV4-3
TGCGCCAGCAGCCAGGGACTAGCGGGGGTCGAGCAGTACTTC
CASSQGLAGVEQYF
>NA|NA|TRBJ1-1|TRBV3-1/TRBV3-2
TGTGCCAGCAGCCAAGGACCGACAGAGAACACTGAAGCTTTCTTT
CASSQGPTENTEAFF
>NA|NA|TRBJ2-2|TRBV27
TGTGCCAGCACCCGACTCGAGAACACCGGGGAGCTGTTTTTT
CASTRLENTGELFF
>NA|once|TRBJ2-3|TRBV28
TGTGCCAGCAGTACTAGAATTGTGGATACGCAGTATTTT
CASSTRIVDTQYF
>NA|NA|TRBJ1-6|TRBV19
TGTGCCAGTAGTATTGCCCTATGGTATAATTCACCCCTCCACTTT
CASSIALWYNSPLHF
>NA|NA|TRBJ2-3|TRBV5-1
TGCGCCAGCAGCAGGTGGGGCGGGGAAGATACGCAGTATTTT
CASSRWGGEDTQYF
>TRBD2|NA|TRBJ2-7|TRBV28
TGTGCCAGCAGTTTAAGGGCGGGAGGGCGAAACGGGACCTACGAGCAGTACTTC
CASSLRAGGRNGTYEQYF
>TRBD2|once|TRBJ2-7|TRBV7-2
TGTGCCAGCGCGGGCGGGAGACCCTACGAGCAGTACTTC
CASAGGRPYEQYF
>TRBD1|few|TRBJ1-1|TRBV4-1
TGCGCCAGCAGCCAAGAACCCCCAAAACAGGGGGACACTGAAGCTTTCTTT
CASSQEPPKQGDTEAFF
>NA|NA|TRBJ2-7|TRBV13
TGTGCCAGCAGCTTATACGGGAGTCAATCCTACGAGCAGTACTTC
CASSLYGSQSYEQYF
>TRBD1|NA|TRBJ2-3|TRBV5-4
TGTGCCAGCAGTTACAAACAGGGGCTACTGAGCACAGATACGCAGTATTTT
CASSYKQGLLSTDTQYF
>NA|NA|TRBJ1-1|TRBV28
TGTGCCAGCAGTTTATGGCGAGGGAACACTGAAGCTTTCTTT
CASSLWRGNTEAFF
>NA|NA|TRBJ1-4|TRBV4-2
TGTGCCAGCAGCCAAGACAGTCGATGGCAGGGACTCGCTTTTCGAAATGAAAAACTGTTTTTT
CASSQDSRWQGLAFRNEKLFF
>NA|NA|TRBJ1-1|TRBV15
TGTGCCACCAGCGGGGGGACGGTGAACACTGAAGCTTTCTTT
CATSGGTVNTEAFF
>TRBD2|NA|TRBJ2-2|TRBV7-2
TGTGCCAGCAGCGCGAGATCACTAGCGGGCGCGAACACCGGGGAGCTGTTTTTT
CASSARSLAGANTGELFF
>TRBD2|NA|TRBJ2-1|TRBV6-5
TGTGCCAGCAGTTACTCTGGCGGGGGAGGGGATGAGCAGTTCTTC
CASSYSGGGGDEQFF
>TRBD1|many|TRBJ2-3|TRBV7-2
TGTGCCAGCAGCAGGCGGACAGGTCCAGATACGCAGTATTTT
CASSRRTGPDTQYF
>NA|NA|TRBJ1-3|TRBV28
TGTGCCAGCAGTCCTGGAGACCGTTACTCTGGAAACACCATATATTTT
CASSPGDRYSGNTIYF
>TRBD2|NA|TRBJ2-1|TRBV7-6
TGTGCCAGCAGCTTAGCTCCGAGAGCGGGAGAGGCACGTGAGCAGTTCTTC
CASSLAPRAGEAREQFF
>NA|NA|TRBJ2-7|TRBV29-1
TGCAGCGTTGATGGGCCAGGGGAGCAGTACTTC
CSVDGPGEQYF
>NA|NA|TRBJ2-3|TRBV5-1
TGCGCCAGCAGCCCAGTTAGCACAGATACGCAGTATTTT
CASSPVSTDTQYF
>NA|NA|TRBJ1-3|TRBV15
TGTGCCACCAGCAGAGATCGGGGGGCTGGAAACACCATATATTTT
CATSRDRGAGNTIYF
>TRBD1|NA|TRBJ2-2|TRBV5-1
TGCGCCAGCAGCTTGGAGGGGGACAGGGCCCGGGAGCTGTTTTTT
CASSLEGDRARELFF
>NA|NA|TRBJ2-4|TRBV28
TGTGCCAGCAGTTCCTCCGGGTGGAGAGCAGGGTTAATATACATTCAGTACTTC
CASSSSGWRAGLIYIQYF
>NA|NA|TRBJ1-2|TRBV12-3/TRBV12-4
TGTGCCAGCAGCCCCCCCGTAAACTATGGCTACACCTTC
CASSPPVNYGYTF
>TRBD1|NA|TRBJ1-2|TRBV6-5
TGTGCCAGCAGTTACGACCGGACAGGGGTTTATGGCTACACCTTC
CASSYDRTGVYGYTF
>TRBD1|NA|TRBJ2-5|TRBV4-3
TGCGCCAGCAGCCAGGACAGGGGGGCGGCATGGGTGCGGACCCAGTACTTC
CASSQDRGAAWVRTQYF